This T cell receptor (beta chain) emerged from a study of T cells after yellow fever vaccination. Study-wide points: A faster peak, day 5 versus 15, was reached by the weaker secondary response. Abundant clonotypes from the bulk population could have been carried over as contaminants into FACS-sorted repertoires.

Making TCR cDNA involved 5'RACE template switching, which added UMIs and a universal primer site. TCRdb reprocessed the 5' RACE reads via MiXCR and lists one record per CDR3 protein. The sample has 100,000 to 150,000 distinct CDR3 sequences, about 8.2% seen once. CDR1 is SGHTA and CDR2 is FQGNSA in the germline V gene. This CDR3 has 17 amino acids. The V and J ends lost 4 bases and 0 bases, in that order; junction bases with no gene match: 7. This clonotype was counted only a few times. Antigen unknown. The clonotype originates from a man between 18 and 29 years old who received the YFV17D yellow fever vaccine. V is TRBV7-2 and J is TRBJ1-1; the match to TRBD1 covers 11 bases. The sample consisted of CD8+ T cells sorted from PBMCs, taken on the day of the yellow fever booster vaccination. CDR3 coding DNA: TGTGCCAGCAGCTCTCTAGGACAGGGGGCTTTGAACACTGAAGCTTTCTTT. Its translation is CASSSLGQGALNTEAFF.